This is a list of T cell receptor beta chains from one sample in a study of a mutant IDH1 vaccine in newly diagnosed glioma. No cognate antigen is known for these TCRs. The repertoire was sequenced with immunoSEQ multiplex PCR; TCRdb's copy has only in-frame clones and lacks some. Found here are 50,000 to 60,000 clones, roughly 78% of them singletons; the top ten hold about 5.2%. This material consisted of PBMCs, taken from a glioma patient whose treatment included an IDH1 peptide vaccine. All receptors derive from a man in his forties or fifties with glioma. Both conserved end residues are part of each CDR3. The order of the fields is CDR3 DNA, CDR3 protein, clone size, J gene, V gene, D gene. The D gene is left open where the match is weak. Clone size appears in some rows only: once, few, many, or a class for an expanded clone.

cdr3_nt: TGTGCCAGCAGCGTGGGTAGGGGCTCCTACAATGAGCAGTTCTTC; cdr3_aa: CASSVGRGSYNEQFF; clone_size: -; j_call: TRBJ2-1; v_call: TRBV9; d_call: -
cdr3_nt: TGTGCCACCAGCAGAGAGAGGGGGGGGAACACTGAAGCTTTCTTT; cdr3_aa: CATSRERGGNTEAFF; clone_size: -; j_call: TRBJ1-1; v_call: TRBV15; d_call: -
cdr3_nt: TGTGCCAGCAGCCAATCCACAGGGGCCTACGAGCAGTACTTC; cdr3_aa: CASSQSTGAYEQYF; clone_size: -; j_call: TRBJ2-7; v_call: TRBV16; d_call: TRBD1
cdr3_nt: TGTGCCAGTAGTGCCTCAGGATTTAACTATGGCTACACCTTC; cdr3_aa: CASSASGFNYGYTF; clone_size: few; j_call: TRBJ1-2; v_call: TRBV19; d_call: -
cdr3_nt: TGTGCCATCAGTGAGTCGACTAGCGGGGGTAATGAGCAGTTCTTC; cdr3_aa: CAISESTSGGNEQFF; clone_size: -; j_call: TRBJ2-1; v_call: TRBV10-3; d_call: TRBD2
cdr3_nt: TGTGCCAGCAGATGGGACCTAGCTGGGGAGCAGTACTTC; cdr3_aa: CASRWDLAGEQYF; clone_size: -; j_call: TRBJ2-7; v_call: TRBV5-5; d_call: -
cdr3_nt: TGCGCCAGCAGTGTTGGGCGGAACCTAGACACTGAAGCTTTCTTT; cdr3_aa: CASSVGRNLDTEAFF; clone_size: -; j_call: TRBJ1-1; v_call: TRBV10-1; d_call: -
cdr3_nt: TGTGCCAGCAGCTTATCAGGGGGGGAGAATGAGCAGTTCTTC; cdr3_aa: CASSLSGGENEQFF; clone_size: -; j_call: TRBJ2-1; v_call: TRBV5-4; d_call: -
cdr3_nt: TGTGCCAGCAGTGGCGAAAGGAACACTGAAGCTTTCTTT; cdr3_aa: CASSGERNTEAFF; clone_size: -; j_call: TRBJ1-1; v_call: TRBV2; d_call: -
cdr3_nt: TGCAGCGTCCCCGCTACAGGGACCTACAATGAGCAGTTCTTC; cdr3_aa: CSVPATGTYNEQFF; clone_size: -; j_call: TRBJ2-1; v_call: TRBV29-1; d_call: -
cdr3_nt: TGTGCCAGCAGCCCCCCGACAGGGGGTGCCAATGAGCAGTTCTTC; cdr3_aa: CASSPPTGGANEQFF; clone_size: -; j_call: TRBJ2-1; v_call: TRBV4-2; d_call: TRBD1
cdr3_nt: TGTGCCAGCAGTGCCCTGCCGGGACAGGGTTCGGGCACTGAAGCTTTCTTT; cdr3_aa: CASSALPGQGSGTEAFF; clone_size: few; j_call: TRBJ1-1; v_call: TRBV6-1; d_call: TRBD1
cdr3_nt: TGTGCCAGCGCTAGCGGGGCTGGTAGCACAGATACGCAGTATTTT; cdr3_aa: CASASGAGSTDTQYF; clone_size: -; j_call: TRBJ2-3; v_call: TRBV6-6; d_call: TRBD2
cdr3_nt: TGTGCCATCAGTGAGTCGACCGGGACAGGGAGGTACGAGCAGTACTTC; cdr3_aa: CAISESTGTGRYEQYF; clone_size: -; j_call: TRBJ2-7; v_call: TRBV10-3; d_call: TRBD1
cdr3_nt: TGTGCCAGCAGCGTAGAGGGGCACTATGGCTACACCTTC; cdr3_aa: CASSVEGHYGYTF; clone_size: -; j_call: TRBJ1-2; v_call: TRBV9; d_call: -
cdr3_nt: TGCGCCAGCAGCCGACTGGGACAGGGGGCCGAGACCCAGTACTTC; cdr3_aa: CASSRLGQGAETQYF; clone_size: -; j_call: TRBJ2-5; v_call: TRBV4-3; d_call: TRBD1
cdr3_nt: TGTGCCATCAGTGCGGCTAGCGGGGGCCAAAGCTCCTACAATGAGCAGTTCTTC; cdr3_aa: CAISAASGGQSSYNEQFF; clone_size: once; j_call: TRBJ2-1; v_call: TRBV10-3; d_call: TRBD2
cdr3_nt: TGTGCCATCAGTGAGTCGAGTAGGAGCTCCTCACCCCGTACGCAGTATTTT; cdr3_aa: CAISESSRSSSPRTQYF; clone_size: few; j_call: TRBJ2-3; v_call: TRBV10-3; d_call: -
cdr3_nt: TGTGCCAGCAGTGAAACCTACTTTGAAGCTTTCTTT; cdr3_aa: CASSETYFEAFF; clone_size: medium-sized; j_call: TRBJ1-1; v_call: TRBV2; d_call: -
cdr3_nt: TGCGCCAGCAGCGAGACAGGGCTGAACACTGAAGCTTTCTTT; cdr3_aa: CASSETGLNTEAFF; clone_size: -; j_call: TRBJ1-1; v_call: TRBV5-1; d_call: TRBD1
cdr3_nt: TGTGCCAGCAGTATTAGGGGAGCCCAGTACTTC; cdr3_aa: CASSIRGAQYF; clone_size: -; j_call: TRBJ2-5; v_call: TRBV2; d_call: -
cdr3_nt: TGCACCGGGGGACTAGCAGACACCGGGGAGCTGTTTTTT; cdr3_aa: CTGGLADTGELFF; clone_size: -; j_call: TRBJ2-2; v_call: TRBV29-1; d_call: TRBD2
cdr3_nt: TGTGCCAGCAGTACCGGGACAGGGTTCTTCTACGAGCAGTACTTC; cdr3_aa: CASSTGTGFFYEQYF; clone_size: -; j_call: TRBJ2-7; v_call: TRBV7-2; d_call: TRBD1
cdr3_nt: TGCGCCAGCAGCTTGGGACAGGGGGATCCCTACGAGCAGTACTTC; cdr3_aa: CASSLGQGDPYEQYF; clone_size: -; j_call: TRBJ2-7; v_call: TRBV5-1; d_call: TRBD1
cdr3_nt: TGTGCCAGCAGCTTAGACGGGACAGGGGTTTACACCGGGGAGCTGTTTTTT; cdr3_aa: CASSLDGTGVYTGELFF; clone_size: -; j_call: TRBJ2-2; v_call: TRBV7-2; d_call: TRBD1
cdr3_nt: TGTGCTAGTGCCCCGCAAGGGGCGGGCACTGAAGCTTTCTTT; cdr3_aa: CASAPQGAGTEAFF; clone_size: few; j_call: TRBJ1-1; v_call: TRBV12-5; d_call: -
cdr3_nt: TGTGCCAGCAGCTTAAGCGGTAGCACAGATACGCAGTATTTT; cdr3_aa: CASSLSGSTDTQYF; clone_size: -; j_call: TRBJ2-3; v_call: TRBV7-2; d_call: -
cdr3_nt: TGTGCCACCAGCAGAGGCCCCTCGGGGAGCGGGAGGACAGATACGCAGTATTTT; cdr3_aa: CATSRGPSGSGRTDTQYF; clone_size: -; j_call: TRBJ2-3; v_call: TRBV15; d_call: TRBD2
cdr3_nt: TGTGCCAGCAGTGGAAGCAGGGGGCTCTACGAGCAGTACTTC; cdr3_aa: CASSGSRGLYEQYF; clone_size: -; j_call: TRBJ2-7; v_call: TRBV6-1; d_call: TRBD1
cdr3_nt: TGTGCCAGCTCACCACCCGTAGGGCTCATCGTTGGTGGCTACACCTTC; cdr3_aa: CASSPPVGLIVGGYTF; clone_size: -; j_call: TRBJ1-2; v_call: TRBV18; d_call: -
cdr3_nt: TGTGCCAGCAGCTTAATCCGGGAGACCCAGTACTTC; cdr3_aa: CASSLIRETQYF; clone_size: -; j_call: TRBJ2-5; v_call: TRBV7-9; d_call: -
cdr3_nt: TGTGCCAGCAGCTTAGGGGGAAGTGAGCAGTTCTTC; cdr3_aa: CASSLGGSEQFF; clone_size: -; j_call: TRBJ2-1; v_call: TRBV7-9; d_call: -
cdr3_nt: TGTGCCAGCAGCCGAAACGACAGGGAAGCACCCCTCCACTTT; cdr3_aa: CASSRNDREAPLHF; clone_size: few; j_call: TRBJ1-6; v_call: TRBV21-1; d_call: -
cdr3_nt: TGTGCCAGCAGCCCAGGACAGGGTTCACCCCTCCACTTT; cdr3_aa: CASSPGQGSPLHF; clone_size: -; j_call: TRBJ1-6; v_call: TRBV9; d_call: TRBD1
cdr3_nt: TGTGCCAGCAGCTCGGGACAGGTGTACAATGAGCAGTTCTTC; cdr3_aa: CASSSGQVYNEQFF; clone_size: -; j_call: TRBJ2-1; v_call: TRBV5-6; d_call: TRBD1
cdr3_nt: TGTGCCAGCAGCGGTATCCGGGACATGGGTGAAAAACTGTTTTTT; cdr3_aa: CASSGIRDMGEKLFF; clone_size: -; j_call: TRBJ1-4; v_call: TRBV28; d_call: -
cdr3_nt: TGTGCCAGCAGCCGATCAGCGAACACTGAAGCTTTCTTT; cdr3_aa: CASSRSANTEAFF; clone_size: -; j_call: TRBJ1-1; v_call: TRBV6-6; d_call: -
cdr3_nt: TGTGCCATCAGTGAGAGGCCCGGGACAGGGACGCGGATCACCGGGGAGCTGTTTTTT; cdr3_aa: CAISERPGTGTRITGELFF; clone_size: -; j_call: TRBJ2-2; v_call: TRBV10-3; d_call: TRBD1
cdr3_nt: TGCGCCAGCAGCTTGGGGGTCCAGCCGGGAGAGCAGTACTTC; cdr3_aa: CASSLGVQPGEQYF; clone_size: -; j_call: TRBJ2-7; v_call: TRBV5-1; d_call: -
cdr3_nt: TGTGCCTGGAGTGGTCGCAGGGATCATGGCTACACCTTC; cdr3_aa: CAWSGRRDHGYTF; clone_size: few; j_call: TRBJ1-2; v_call: TRBV30; d_call: -